These 4 T cell receptor beta chains were all obtained from the same sample, sequenced in a study of radiotherapy plus CTLA-4 blockade in lung cancer. The protocol was immunoSEQ multiplex PCR, while the TCRdb copy is restricted to in-frame clones and leaves out a portion. The sample has about 87,000 clones, approximately 86% seen once. Sequenced here: peripheral blood, sampled from a patient treated with radiotherapy plus ipilimumab. Receptors originate from a human donor with non-small cell lung cancer that progressed on radiotherapy plus ipilimumab.

The chain carries TRBV5-1 and TRBJ2-3, with TRBD2 identical over 10 bases. Unmatched junction bases numbered 6, after V lost 3 bases and J lost 5 bases. The CDR3 runs 15 residues. Germline V lookup: CDR1 SGHRS, CDR2 YFSETQ. This CDR3 reads CASSSTSGTLDTQYF. CDR3 coding DNA: TGCGCCAGCAGCTCCACTAGCGGGACTTTAGATACGCAGTATTTT.

The CDR3 loop reads CASSGRRPEAFF. The CDR3 DNA reads as TGTGCCAGTAGTGGACGACGACCTGAAGCTTTCTTT. The chain employs TRBV19 and TRBJ1-1; D uncertain. Germline loops: CDR1 LNHDA, CDR2 SQIVND (reference sequence). The CDR3 runs 12 residues. The V gene lost 5 bases and the J gene lost 6 bases, with 10 bases spanning the gap.

The chain combines TRBV5-1 with TRBJ2-3; 9 nucleotides match TRBD1. V was pared by 0 bases and J by 6 bases, with 8 bases of the junction left unmatched. In germline, CDR1 is SGHRS, CDR2 YFSETQ. The CDR3 runs 16 residues. The chain's CDR3 is CASSLEKTGGRDTQYF. In DNA form, the CDR3 reads TGCGCCAGCAGCTTGGAGAAAACAGGGGGCAGGGATACGCAGTATTTT.

This clone was recorded a few times. The chain uses TRBV7-3 and TRBJ1-2, with TRBD1 identical over 7 bases. Unmatched junction bases numbered 9, after V lost 5 bases and J lost 6 bases. The CDR3 runs 14 residues. Germline CDR1 reads SGHTA; CDR2 reads FQGTGA. CDR3 sequence (DNA): TGTGCCAGCAGCCAAGGGGGCGCTATGAATGGCTACACCTTC. Translated: CASSQGGAMNGYTF.